This is a list of T cell receptor beta chains from one sample in a study of blood T cell repertoires in COVID-19. Assay used: immunoSEQ multiplex PCR; TCRdb lists only in-frame clones, some missing. Of around 220,000 clones listed, around 82% are singletons. Sequences were obtained from peripheral blood. The receptors stem from a woman aged 80 or over with active or convalescent COVID-19. Both conserved end residues are part of each CDR3. A D gene is named only where the DNA matches it firmly. The size of a clone is reported for some rows only, either as once, few or many, or as a class for expanded clones.

D gene,J gene,clone size,V gene,CDR3 protein,CDR3 DNA
TRBD1,TRBJ1-4,once,TRBV10-1,CASIGQDRIATNEKLFF,TGCGCCAGCATTGGACAGGACCGGATTGCAACTAATGAAAAACTGTTTTTT
NA,TRBJ1-1,NA,TRBV2,CASSEHRDRYTEAFF,TGTGCCAGCAGTGAACATCGTGACAGATACACTGAAGCTTTCTTT
TRBD1,TRBJ1-6,NA,TRBV25-1,CASSQQGVGYNSPLHF,TGTGCCAGCAGCCAACAGGGGGTGGGCTATAATTCACCCCTCCACTTT
NA,TRBJ1-5,NA,TRBV29-1,CSVAPGVNQPQHF,TGCAGCGTTGCGCCGGGGGTCAATCAGCCCCAGCATTTT
NA,TRBJ2-1,once,TRBV2,CASSGENEQFF,TGTGCCAGCAGTGGAGAGAATGAGCAGTTCTTC
NA,TRBJ1-2,NA,TRBV30,CAWRHADSHGWEYGYTF,TGTGCCTGGAGACATGCGGACAGCCACGGCTGGGAATATGGCTACACCTTC
TRBD1,TRBJ1-5,NA,TRBV10-2,CASRPTGQGTVGGRAQHF,TGCGCCAGCAGACCCACGGGACAGGGGACGGTCGGGGGAAGGGCCCAGCATTTT
TRBD1,TRBJ1-1,NA,TRBV20-1,CSASRQGNTEAFF,TGCAGTGCTAGTAGACAGGGGAACACTGAAGCTTTCTTT
TRBD1,TRBJ1-2,NA,TRBV2,CASNRDRANYGYTF,TGTGCCAGCAACCGGGACAGGGCTAACTATGGCTACACCTTC
NA,TRBJ1-1,NA,TRBV6-2/TRBV6-3,CASSQESYTEAFF,TGTGCCAGCAGTCAAGAAAGCTACACTGAAGCTTTCTTT
NA,TRBJ2-5,NA,TRBV19,CASSQGLTPPETQYF,TGTGCCAGTAGTCAGGGACTCACGCCACCAGAGACCCAGTACTTC
TRBD1,TRBJ1-3,few,TRBV5-4,CASSFHPRTGSGNTIYF,TGTGCCAGCAGCTTCCACCCCCGGACAGGGTCTGGAAACACCATATATTTT
TRBD1,TRBJ1-1,NA,TRBV2,CASRPDRWLNTEAFF,TGTGCCAGCAGACCGGACAGGTGGTTGAACACTGAAGCTTTCTTT
TRBD1,TRBJ1-3,NA,TRBV6-2/TRBV6-3,CASSSIRDRATNSGNTIYF,TGTGCCAGCAGTTCCATCCGGGACAGGGCTACTAACTCTGGAAACACCATATATTTT
TRBD1,TRBJ1-3,NA,TRBV9,CASSGGQGLAGNTIYF,TGTGCCAGCAGCGGCGGACAGGGGTTAGCTGGAAACACCATATATTTT
TRBD2,TRBJ2-5,NA,TRBV3-1/TRBV3-2,CASSPTSGRGTETQYF,TGTGCCAGCAGCCCGACTAGCGGGAGGGGGACGGAGACCCAGTACTTC
TRBD1,TRBJ1-6,NA,TRBV3-1/TRBV3-2,CASSQEAAGGGNSPLHF,TGTGCCAGCAGCCAAGAGGCCGCAGGGGGCGGTAATTCACCCCTCCACTTT
TRBD2,TRBJ2-1,NA,TRBV19,CASSITRTSRSDEQFF,TGTGCCAGTAGTATCACCCGGACTAGCCGGAGCGATGAGCAGTTCTTC
NA,TRBJ2-2,NA,TRBV3-1/TRBV3-2,CASSPHSAGNGELFF,TGTGCCAGCAGCCCCCACTCGGCAGGGAACGGGGAGCTGTTTTTT
TRBD1,TRBJ2-5,once,TRBV6-5,CASSGTGGQETQYF,TGTGCCAGCAGCGGGACAGGGGGCCAAGAGACCCAGTACTTC